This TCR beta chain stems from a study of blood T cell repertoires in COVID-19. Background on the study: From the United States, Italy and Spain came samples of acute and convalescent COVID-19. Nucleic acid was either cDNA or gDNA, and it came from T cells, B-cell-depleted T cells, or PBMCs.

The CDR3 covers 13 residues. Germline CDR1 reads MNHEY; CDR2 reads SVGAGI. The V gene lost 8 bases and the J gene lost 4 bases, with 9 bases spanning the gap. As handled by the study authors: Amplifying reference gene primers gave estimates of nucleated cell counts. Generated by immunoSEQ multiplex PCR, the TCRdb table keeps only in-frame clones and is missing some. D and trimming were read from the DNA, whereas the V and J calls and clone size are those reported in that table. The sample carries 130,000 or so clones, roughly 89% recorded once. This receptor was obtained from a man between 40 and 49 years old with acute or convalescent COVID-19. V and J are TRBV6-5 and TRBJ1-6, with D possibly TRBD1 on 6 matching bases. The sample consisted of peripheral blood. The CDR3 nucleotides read TGTGCCAGCTCAGGACAGTATAATTCACCCCTCCACTTT. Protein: CASSGQYNSPLHF.